The sequence of this T cell receptor (beta chain) was determined in a study of T-cell reconstitution after alpha-beta-depleted transplantation in children. Trimming shortened V by 4 bases and J by 4 bases, and 16 bases separated the two germline ends. The CDR3 loop spans 15 amino acids. Whole-study results and caveats: Several hundred rapidly expanded clones from non-depleted graft cells reportedly supplied alpha-beta T cells about two months post-transplant. One year post-transplant, T-cell counts and diversity were largely derived from T cells produced anew. The origin of high day-60 TCRbeta diversity in some patients lay in surviving recipient T cells and thymic progenitors.

This clonotype came up a few times. Antigen: not known. Molecular barcoding with unique molecular identifiers was used for the TCRbeta library. TCRdb itself ran the PCR reads through MiXCR, one entry per CDR3 protein. The repertoire holds a few hundred thousand distinct CDR3 sequences, over 10% seen once, with over 2% in the top ten. The sequence came from a male patient between 5 and 17 years old who had a stem cell transplant for acute myeloid leukemia, so the T cells may come from the graft donor. The V call is TRBV12-3 or TRBV12-4, the J call TRBJ1-1; a possible D gene is TRBD1 (6 bases). Sequencing used PBMCs, mostly from graft donor cells, obtained 360 days after TCRalphabeta/CD19-depleted stem cell transplant. CDR3 in amino acids: CASSSRSRGGTEAFF. The CDR3 DNA follows: TGTGCCAGCAGTTCAAGGTCCAGGGGAGGCACTGAAGCTTTCTTT.